These 12 T cell receptor beta chains came from one sample sequenced in a study of blood T cell repertoires in COVID-19. This table comes from immunoSEQ multiplex PCR, and its TCRdb copy is limited to in-frame clones, with some not included. The sample includes approximately 250,000 clones, around 86% of them seen just once. The sample consisted of peripheral blood. The receptors here all came from a man between 35 and 55 years old with active or convalescent COVID-19.

V is TRBV15 and J is TRBJ1-3, with TRBD1 identical over 11 bases. J lost 7 bases, V lost 5 bases, and 10 bases had no gene match. CDR1 is LNHNV and CDR2 is YYDKDF in the germline V gene (reference sequence). The CDR3 is 16 residues long. CDR3 protein: CATSVQDRGQRNTIYF. CDR3 bases: TGTGCCACCAGCGTACAGGACAGGGGGCAAAGGAACACCATATATTTT.

The CDR3 sequence is CASSEWPPGGYEKLFF. The CDR3 DNA is TGTGCCAGCAGTGAATGGCCTCCAGGGGGCTATGAAAAACTGTTTTTT. The chain combines TRBV2 with TRBJ1-4, with TRBD1 matching over 8 bases. The length of the CDR3 is 16 residues. The trim removed 2 bases at V and 6 bases at J, leaving 8 bases unmatched. Germline assignment: CDR1 SNHLY and CDR2 FYNNEI.

This clone was detected only a few times. The gene calls are TRBV2 and TRBJ2-2; weak D call: TRBD1 (5 bases). Germline CDR1 reads SNHLY; CDR2 reads FYNNEI. The CDR3 loop spans 17 amino acids. Trimming removed 3 bases at V and 2 bases at J, with 16 bases between. The CDR3 sequence: CASSDKGSNLNTGELFF. The CDR3 nucleotides read TGTGCCAGCAGTGATAAGGGGTCGAACCTAAACACCGGGGAGCTGTTTTTT.

This clone was observed a few times. The chain recombines TRBV7-9 with TRBJ1-2, with TRBD1 as a possible D gene (5 bases). The CDR3 runs to 12 residues. Trimming cost V 5 bases and J 11 bases, with 15 bases left between them. CDR1 is SEHNR and CDR2 is FQNEAQ in the germline V gene (reference sequence). CDR3 DNA sequence: TGTGCCAGCAGCACCGAGTCAGGGCATTACACCTTC. Translating gives CASSTESGHYTF.

This clone was detected only a few times. V and J are TRBV6-1 and TRBJ1-2, with D unresolved. Per the germline V gene, CDR1 is MNHNS and CDR2 is SASEGT. This CDR3 has 17 residues. The V gene lost 2 bases and the J gene lost 1 base, with 17 bases spanning the gap. In nucleotides, the CDR3 is TGTGCCAGCAGTGAAACCTCTGGGCCCGGTGGTAACTATGGCTACACCTTC. Protein product: CASSETSGPGGNYGYTF.

This chain connects TRBV7-3 to TRBJ2-1; D is perhaps TRBD1 (6 bases). The germline gives CDR1 SGHTA, CDR2 FQGTGA. This CDR3 contains 14 residues. V dropped 3 bases and J dropped 9 bases, with 15 bases sitting between them. The CDR3 DNA reads as TGTGCCAGCAGCTTGGGTCAGGGGTGGCGTGAGCAGTTCTTC. This gives the protein CASSLGQGWREQFF.

This sequence joins TRBV3-1 (or the pseudogene TRBV3-2) and TRBJ1-6; tentatively, D is TRBD1 (5 bases). The germline V and J ends were trimmed by 0 bases and 8 bases, with 20 bases remaining between them. CDR3 length: 18 residues. Germline-derived CDR1 and CDR2 are LGHDT and YNNKEL (reference sequence). The CDR3 loop is CASSQDAHRGRGDSPLHF. As DNA, the CDR3 is TGTGCCAGCAGCCAAGATGCCCACAGAGGCCGGGGGGATTCACCCCTCCACTTT.

J is TRBJ2-5 and V is TRBV11-2; no reliable D call. Per germline, CDR1 SGHAT and CDR2 FQNNGV. The CDR3 is made up of 15 amino acids. Trimming removed 2 bases from V and 0 bases from J, with 10 bases in between. CDR3 amino acids: CASSLFGGNQETQYF. The CDR3 DNA is TGTGCCAGCAGCTTATTCGGCGGTAACCAAGAGACCCAGTACTTC.

The chain uses TRBV5-1 and TRBJ1-2; 8 bases are a match to TRBD1. Per germline, CDR1 SGHRS and CDR2 YFSETQ. The CDR3 is 13 amino acids. Unmatched junction bases numbered 7, after V lost 4 bases and J lost 8 bases. The CDR3 reads CASSHDRGVGYTF. CDR3 nucleotides: TGCGCCAGCAGCCACGACAGGGGCGTCGGCTACACCTTC.

CDR3 coding DNA: TGTGCCAGCAGGCTCCTAGTGACCGGGGAGCTGTTTTTT. Protein: CASRLLVTGELFF. The rearrangement joins TRBV27 to TRBJ2-2, with D uncertain. The V gene lost 6 bases and the J gene lost 5 bases, with 10 bases spanning the gap. Germline V gene data show CDR1 as MNHEY and CDR2 as SMNVEV (reference sequence). CDR3 length equals 13 residues.

The chain links TRBV7-2 to TRBJ2-2, with 8 nucleotides matching TRBD2. The CDR3 is made up of 16 amino acids. With 5 bases clipped from V and 5 bases from J, the junction kept 10 bases outside the gene matches. The germline V gene has CDR1 SGHTA and CDR2 FQGNSA. The DNA of the CDR3 is TGTGCCAGCAGCGCCCTTACGGGGGGGCTTACCGGGGAGCTGTTTTTT. It is translated as CASSALTGGLTGELFF. Supplemented by reference TRBV7-2 and TRBJ2-2, the full variable domain reads GAGVSQSPSNKVTEKGKDVELRCDPISGHTALYWYRQSLGQGLEFLIYFQGNSAPDKSGLPSDRFSAERTGGSVSTLTIQRTQQEDSAVYLCASSALTGGLTGELFFGEGSRLTVL.

The chain couples TRBV6-9 to TRBJ2-1, with 7 bases aligning to TRBD2. The CDR3 consists of 17 residues. V lost 2 bases and J lost 6; bases outside the gene matches: 13. CDR1 is MNHGY, CDR2 SVAAGI, per germline. CDR3 in amino acids: CASSYKARLAFCNEQFF. CDR3 coding DNA: TGTGCCAGCAGTTATAAGGCTCGACTAGCTTTTTGCAATGAGCAGTTCTTC.